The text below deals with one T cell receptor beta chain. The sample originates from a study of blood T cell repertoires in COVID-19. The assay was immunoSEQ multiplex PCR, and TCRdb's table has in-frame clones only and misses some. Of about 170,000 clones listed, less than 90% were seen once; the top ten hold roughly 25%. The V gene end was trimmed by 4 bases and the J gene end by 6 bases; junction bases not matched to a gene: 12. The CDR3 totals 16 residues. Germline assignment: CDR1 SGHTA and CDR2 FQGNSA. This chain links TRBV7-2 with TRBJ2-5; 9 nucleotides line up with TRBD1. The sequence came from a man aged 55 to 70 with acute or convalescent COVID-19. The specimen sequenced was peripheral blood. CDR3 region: CASSSGDRVMRKTQYF. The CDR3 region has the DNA TGTGCCAGCAGCTCAGGGGACAGGGTAATGAGAAAGACCCAGTACTTC.